This passage covers 26 T cell receptor beta chains from one sample sequenced in a study of blood T cells in healthy people across ages (dated by TCRdb to the mid-2010s). Receptor amplification or capture employed 5' RACE. The instrument given in TCRdb is Illumina HiSeq 2500. The second PCR ran for roughly 7 to 12 cycles and used a J-beta primer mix along with a sample-barcoded 5' primer. TCRdb redid the processing of the public reads, applying fastp at Q25 and MiXCR, and retained in-frame beta chains. For every CDR3 protein sequence, its rows merge into one entry that carries the most common genes and DNA. This sample is represented by under 2 million distinct CDR3 sequences; roughly 30% of them were singletons. The ten biggest clones cover around 11% of the sample. The material sequenced was blood. Source of these receptors: a woman aged 25 to 39 in good health.

This clonotype was found many times. The V gene is TRBV25-1, the J gene TRBJ2-7, with no clear D. The germline V gene encodes CDR1 MGHDK and CDR2 SYGVNS. Trimming shortened V by 6 bases and J by 5 bases, and 5 bases separated the two germline ends. There are 10 residues in the CDR3. CDR3 nucleotides: TGTGCCAGCAGCCTCCACGAGCAGTACTTC. Protein: CASSLHEQYF.

The chain combines TRBV20-1 with TRBJ2-1, with D hard to call. V shed 2 bases and J shed 1 base, with 12 bases lying between them. Germline-derived CDR1 and CDR2 are DFQATT and SNEGSKA (reference sequence). CDR3 size: 15 residues. CDR3 in DNA: TGCAGTGCTAGACTGCGGAGCAGTTCCTACAATGAGCAGTTCTTC. It codes for CSARLRSSSYNEQFF.

In regard to this clonotype: At one of its ends the junction is not consistent with the germline gene, which may arise from a read error. The chain links TRBV3-1 to TRBJ2-6; D might be TRBD2 (6 bases). The CDR3 is 16 residues long. CDR1 and CDR2 (germline): LGHDT, YNNKEL (reference sequence). CDR3 in amino acids: CASSPNGSSGANVLTF. In DNA, the CDR3 is TGTGCCAGCAGCCCAAACGGGAGCTCTGGAGCCAACGTCCTGACTTTC.

The gene calls are TRBV7-3 and TRBJ1-1; the D gene is possibly TRBD1 (6 bases). V lost 6 bases, J lost 5 bases, and 13 bases lay in between. CDR3 length: 13 residues. Per germline, CDR1 SGHTA and CDR2 FQGTGA. CDR3 nucleotides: TGTGCCAGCAGGGAAAACAGGGTTACTGAAGCTTTCTTT. Residues: CASRENRVTEAFF.

The chain employs TRBV20-1 and TRBJ2-1, with 10 positions matching TRBD2. From germline, CDR1 is DFQATT and CDR2 SNEGSKA (reference sequence). The CDR3 is 16 amino acids. Trimming at V came to 0 bases and at J to 7 bases, leaving 9 bases not matched to a gene. The CDR3 coding sequence is TGCAGTGCTAGAGATCTCCTAGCGGGAGCATGGAATGAGCAGTTCTTC. It yields the protein CSARDLLAGAWNEQFF.

This clonotype has only a few counts. V is TRBV6-1 and J is TRBJ2-1; 8 bases map to TRBD1. V lost 8 bases to trimming and J lost 5 bases; unmatched junction nucleotides: 11. Germline CDR1 is MNHNS and CDR2 is SASEGT. This CDR3 comprises 15 residues. Written as DNA, the CDR3 is TGTGCCAGCGGGCGGACAGGGCAGATGGACAATGAGCAGTTCTTC. Residues: CASGRTGQMDNEQFF.

V usage is TRBV28 and J usage is TRBJ1-2; 7 bases align to TRBD1. The J segment lost 5 bases and the V segment lost 5 bases, leaving 11 bases of the junction unmatched. Germline V gene lookup returns CDR1 MDHEN and CDR2 SYDVKM. The CDR3 totals 15 residues. The DNA of the CDR3 is TGTGCCAGCAGTGGCCAACAGGGGCCTCGGTATGGCTACACCTTC. Its translation: CASSGQQGPRYGYTF.

At least ten counts were recorded for this clonotype. The gene calls are TRBV7-9 and TRBJ2-5; 7 nucleotides line up with TRBD1. Trimming at V came to 5 bases and at J to 4 bases, leaving 4 bases not matched to a gene. From germline, CDR1 is SEHNR and CDR2 FQNEAQ (reference sequence). This CDR3 spans 13 amino acids. CDR3 in amino acids: CASSRDSPETQYF. In nucleotides, the CDR3 is TGTGCCAGCAGCCGGGACAGTCCAGAGACCCAGTACTTC.

The V and J genes are TRBV6-5 and TRBJ2-5; 14 bases map to TRBD2. Judging by the DNA end, TRBJ2-7 fits better; the J call may be wrong. The CDR3 is made up of 16 amino acids. CDR1 and CDR2 from the germline V gene are MNHEY and SVGAGI. The CDR3 bases are TGTGCCAGCAGTTACCTCGGGACTAGCGGGAGTTGCGAGCAGTACTTC. Encoded protein: CASSYLGTSGSCEQYF.

V gene TRBV20-1 combines with J gene TRBJ2-3; D possibly corresponds to TRBD2 (6 bases). CDR1 and CDR2 (germline): DFQATT, SNEGSKA (reference sequence). Trimming stripped 3 bases from V and 5 bases from J, with 18 bases between. The CDR3 length is 15 residues. The CDR3 nucleotides read TGCAGTGCTAGGGCCCGGGACTCATCCAGAGATACGCAGTATTTT. This gives the protein CSARARDSSRDTQYF.

This clonotype occurred a few times. The chain is built from TRBV25-1 and TRBJ2-5; D call uncertain. Per germline, CDR1 MGHDK and CDR2 SYGVNS. The CDR3 extends over 12 amino acids. Trimming stripped 8 bases from V and 3 bases from J, with 10 bases between. CDR3 sequence: CASAHREETQYF. The CDR3 DNA follows: TGTGCCAGCGCCCACCGGGAAGAGACCCAGTACTTC.

The table lists this clonotype with a few counts. The chain recombines TRBV4-1 with TRBJ2-2, with a tentative D call TRBD1 (5 bases). Trimming removed 2 bases at V and 1 base at J, with 8 bases between. The germline gives CDR1 MGHRA, CDR2 YSYEKL. This CDR3 is built from 15 residues. CDR3 in DNA: TGCGCCAGCAGCCAACCGACAGAGAACACCGGGGAGCTGTTTTTT. As protein: CASSQPTENTGELFF.

In its sample, this clonotype was seen a few times. The junction shows a germline mismatch at one end, possibly a read error. The chain carries TRBV7-9 and TRBJ2-5; 7 bases align to TRBD1. The J call may be incorrect, as the DNA end agrees better with TRBJ2-7. CDR1 and CDR2 (germline): SEHNR, FQNEAQ (reference sequence). The CDR3 is 13 amino acids. The CDR3 sequence: CAGSSGGPYEQYF. In DNA, the CDR3 is TGTGCCGGCAGCTCAGGGGGACCTTACGAGCAGTACTTC.

The table lists this clonotype with many counts. The gene calls are TRBV4-1 and TRBJ2-7; TRBD1 is a possible D gene (6 bases). With 4 bases removed from V and 3 bases from J, the gap between germline ends came to 10 bases. The CDR3 covers 13 residues. In germline, CDR1 is MGHRA, CDR2 YSYEKL. The DNA for the CDR3 is TGCGCCAGCAGCCCCCGGACAGTCTACGAGCAGTACTTC. Its protein product is CASSPRTVYEQYF.

The chain has TRBV12-3 or TRBV12-4 and TRBJ2-3; TRBD2 agrees at 7 bases. The junction had 2 bases not matched to a gene; V was cut back by 3 bases and J by 2 bases. CDR3 length: 14 amino acids. DNA of the CDR3: TGTGCCAGCAGTTTCGGGAGGCTCACAGATACGCAGTATTTT. It is translated as CASSFGRLTDTQYF.

On this clonotype: A junction boundary mismatches the germline segment, possibly from a read error. The J gene is TRBJ1-2, the V gene TRBV27, with D possibly TRBD1 on 6 matching bases. This CDR3 contains 13 residues. Germline CDR1 MNHEY, CDR2 SMNVEV (reference sequence). In DNA, the CDR3 is TGTACCAGCAGCCCAGGGGTGACCTATGGCTACACCTTC. As protein: CTSSPGVTYGYTF.

This chain uses TRBV27 with TRBJ2-5; 7 bases agree with TRBD2. Germline loops: CDR1 MNHEY, CDR2 SMNVEV (reference sequence). V shed 4 bases and J 1 base; nucleotides not matched to a gene: 21. The CDR3 has 20 amino acids. The CDR3 coding sequence is TGTGCCAGCAGTTCAAAGCCCGACCGGGACTACCGAGTAACCCAAGAGACCCAGTACTTC. Translation: CASSSKPDRDYRVTQETQYF.

This clonotype was seen at least ten times. This chain uses TRBV28 with TRBJ1-6, with D possibly being TRBD1 (5 bases). In germline, CDR1 is MDHEN, CDR2 SYDVKM. V lost 7 bases to trimming and J lost 7 bases, with 5 bases between them. The CDR3 is made up of 11 amino acids. The DNA for the CDR3 is TGTGCCAGCAAGGGGAATTCACCCCTCCACTTT. Protein: CASKGNSPLHF.

This chain joins TRBV7-2 and TRBJ1-2; 8 nucleotides line up with TRBD1. The length of the CDR3 is 17 residues. Germline V gene data show CDR1 as SGHTA and CDR2 as FQGNSA. With V trimmed by 3 bases and J by 8 bases, 17 bases remained unmatched. The CDR3 DNA reads as TGTGCCAGCAGCTTTAGCGCCCGGGCAGGGGGCTGGGGGGGCTACACCTTC. Protein product: CASSFSARAGGWGGYTF.

This clonotype was counted between two and nine times. The chain is built from TRBV12-3 or TRBV12-4 and TRBJ2-5; TRBD1 might be the D (6 bases). V lost 5 bases and J 2 bases, leaving 12 bases between the germline ends. The CDR3 extends over 14 amino acids. The CDR3 here is CASSQWTVQETQYF. The DNA for the CDR3 is TGTGCCAGCAGTCAGTGGACAGTTCAAGAGACCCAGTACTTC.

The chain has TRBV12-5 and TRBJ1-5; D may be TRBD1 (6 bases). Germline V gene lookup returns CDR1 LGHNT and CDR2 FRNRAP. V was trimmed by 6 bases and J by 7 bases, leaving 16 bases between them. The CDR3 spans 14 residues. The CDR3 sequence: CASGHRVPNQPQHF. CDR3 DNA sequence: TGTGCTAGTGGCCACAGGGTCCCTAACCAGCCCCAGCATTTT.

This chain joins TRBV12-3 or TRBV12-4 and TRBJ2-7; 7 bases are shared with TRBD2. There are 14 residues in the CDR3. Unmatched junction bases numbered 6, after V lost 4 bases and J lost 3 bases. The CDR3 region is CASSSSGAIYEQYF. In DNA, the CDR3 is TGTGCCAGCAGTTCAAGCGGGGCCATCTACGAGCAGTACTTC.

The table lists this clonotype with a few counts. The V call is TRBV4-1, the J call TRBJ2-5; D unclear. V was cut by 4 bases and J by 0 bases, with 9 bases left in between. Germline-derived CDR1 and CDR2 are MGHRA and YSYEKL. The CDR3 extends over 14 amino acids. CDR3 nucleotides: TGCGCCAGCAGCCGGAACAGAAACCAAGAGACCCAGTACTTC. Protein product: CASSRNRNQETQYF.

The chain is built from TRBV12-3 or TRBV12-4 and TRBJ2-3, with D possibly matching TRBD1 (6 bases). With 7 bases removed from V and 1 base from J, the gap between germline ends came to 12 bases. CDR3 length equals 14 residues. CDR3 loop: CASKTGFGTDTQYF. In DNA form, the CDR3 reads TGTGCCAGCAAAACAGGGTTCGGCACAGATACGCAGTATTTT.

V gene TRBV27 combines with J gene TRBJ2-7, with a tentative D call TRBD1 (6 bases). Per the germline V gene, CDR1 is MNHEY and CDR2 is SMNVEV (reference sequence). V dropped 4 bases and J dropped 6 bases, with 16 bases sitting between them. CDR3 length: 14 amino acids. CDR3 amino acids: CASSSPYRASEQYF. Written as DNA, the CDR3 is TGTGCCAGCAGTTCCCCTTACAGGGCGAGCGAGCAGTACTTC.

This chain connects TRBV6-5 to TRBJ2-1; TRBD2 might be the D (7 bases). This CDR3 has 14 amino acids. V lost 7 bases to trimming and J lost 9 bases, with 19 bases between them. Germline CDR1 reads MNHEY; CDR2 reads SVGAGI. CDR3 in DNA: TGTGCCAGCACTACCCCGGGGGGCTATCTTGAGCAGTTCTTC. Its translation: CASTTPGGYLEQFF.